These 4 T cell receptor beta chains came from one sample sequenced in a study of beta chain features in type 1 diabetes. Isolated RNA was reverse transcribed in full, so expressed TCRB transcripts were sequenced. Profiled with immunoSEQ multiplex PCR; TCRdb holds only in-frame clones, not every one. The table lists about 350,000 clones, 15% to 20% of them singletons. Source material: naive CD4+ T cells from blood. Every receptor here comes from a woman younger than 30 in good health.

This sequence joins TRBV4-3 and TRBJ2-2; no firm D call. V was cut by 1 base and J by 6 bases, with 12 bases left in between. This CDR3 comprises 15 residues. Germline V CDR1 and CDR2: LGHNA, YSLEER. The CDR3 DNA reads as TGCGCCAGCAGCCAAGTGGCCCTGATTGCCGGGGAGCTGTTTTTT. It translates to CASSQVALIAGELFF.

This clone was detected only a few times. This rearrangement joins TRBV28 to TRBJ1-1; 7 bases agree with TRBD1. The CDR3 loop spans 16 amino acids. V lost 5 bases and J lost 6; bases outside the gene matches: 15. Germline CDR1 reads MDHEN; CDR2 reads SYDVKM. DNA for the CDR3: TGTGCCAGCAGTACACCTAGGGGGCCTACAGGGTCTGAAGCTTTCTTT. This sequence encodes CASSTPRGPTGSEAFF.

The table lists this clone with a count of one. This chain joins TRBV9 and TRBJ1-1; TRBD1 aligns across 8 bases. Looked up from germline, CDR1 is SGDLS and CDR2 is YYNGEE. The junction had 5 bases not matched to a gene; V was cut back by 7 bases and J by 3 bases. The CDR3 runs 13 residues. Written as DNA, the CDR3 is TGTGCCAGCGGTATGGACAGGGACACTGAAGCTTTCTTT. Its protein product is CASGMDRDTEAFF.

This clone was detected only once. Here the CDR3 reads CASSGRLNTEAFF. The CDR3 DNA sequence: TGTGCCAGTAGCGGACGGCTGAACACTGAAGCTTTCTTT. The V call is TRBV27, the J call TRBJ1-1; D not certain. Germline CDR1 reads MNHEY; CDR2 reads SMNVEV (reference sequence). V was clipped by 9 bases and J by 0 bases, with 11 bases between them. This CDR3 is 13 amino acids long.